A single sample gave rise to the 27 T cell receptor beta chains below, sequenced in a study of memory CD4+ T cells and cytomegalovirus serostatus. Single viable CD3+CD4+CD8-CD45RO+ cells were sorted as the memory CD4+ T cells. The protocol was immunoSEQ multiplex PCR, while the TCRdb copy is restricted to in-frame clones and leaves out a portion. The data show 25,000 to 35,000 clones, under 85% seen once. The material sequenced was memory CD4+ T cells from blood. The origin of the receptors is an adult in good health and CMV-seronegative.

The DNA of the CDR3 is TGCGCCAGCAGCTTGGACCAGGGGGTGACTGAAGCTTTCTTT. Protein product: CASSLDQGVTEAFF. The J gene is TRBJ1-1, the V gene TRBV5-1; TRBD1 aligns across 7 bases. The germline V gene encodes CDR1 SGHRS and CDR2 YFSETQ. The CDR3 is made up of 14 amino acids. V dropped 0 bases and J dropped 5; count of bases not matched to a gene: 4.

The V gene is TRBV5-4, the J gene TRBJ2-7, with 12 bases that match TRBD2. The CDR3 contains 16 residues. The ends lost 2 bases at V and 3 bases at J; junction bases unmatched: 6. The germline V gene encodes CDR1 SGHNT and CDR2 YYREEE (reference sequence). CDR3 in amino acids: CASSFTSGRFVYEQYF. The CDR3, as DNA: TGTGCCAGCAGCTTTACTAGCGGGAGGTTTGTCTACGAGCAGTACTTC.

The V call is TRBV14, the J call TRBJ2-1; a possible D gene is TRBD2 (6 bases). The CDR3 extends over 14 amino acids. V was pared by 7 bases and J by 8 bases, with 18 bases between. Germline V gene lookup returns CDR1 SGHDN and CDR2 FVKESK. CDR3 sequence: CASTRGSGRYEQFF. CDR3 nucleotides: TGTGCCAGCACCCGCGGGTCGGGGAGGTATGAGCAGTTCTTC. Variable domain in full (rest from reference TRBV14 and TRBJ2-1): EAGVTQFPSHSVIEKGQTVTLRCDPISGHDNLYWYRRVMGKEIKFLLHFVKESKQDESGMPNNRFLAERTGGTYSTLKVQPAELEDSGVYFCASTRGSGRYEQFFGPGTRLTVL.

The chain is built from TRBV19 and TRBJ1-1; D is ambiguous. Germline V gives CDR1 LNHDA, CDR2 SQIVND (reference sequence). The V gene lost 3 bases and the J gene lost 4 bases, with 12 bases spanning the gap. The CDR3 is made up of 14 amino acids. The DNA for the CDR3 is TGTGCCAGTAGTATCGTTCGGAGAGGCACTGAAGCTTTCTTT. Translating gives CASSIVRRGTEAFF.

The V gene is TRBV6-1, the J gene TRBJ2-3, with 11 nucleotides matching TRBD2. The CDR3 extends over 16 amino acids. Trimming cost V 4 bases and J 9 bases; bases outside gene matches: 12. The germline gives CDR1 MNHNS, CDR2 SASEGT. The CDR3 DNA is TGTGCCAGCAGTGGGGTTAGCGGGGGGGCGTTGGGGACGCAGTATTTT. Amino acids: CASSGVSGGALGTQYF.

The J gene is TRBJ1-2, the V gene TRBV9, with 7 bases that match TRBD1. The CDR3 contains 14 residues. Trimming removed 2 bases from V and 8 bases from J; junction bases left unmatched: 9. Per the germline V gene, CDR1 is SGDLS and CDR2 is YYNGEE. The CDR3 sequence: CASSVTDRAEGYTF. The DNA of the CDR3 is TGTGCCAGCAGCGTGACTGACAGGGCGGAAGGCTACACCTTC.

The chain couples TRBV19 to TRBJ1-5; the D gene is possibly TRBD1 (5 bases). This CDR3 has 13 amino acids. The V and J ends lost 7 bases and 5 bases respectively, with 12 bases between them. Germline V gene lookup returns CDR1 LNHDA and CDR2 SQIVND (reference sequence). CDR3 sequence: CASMRGRDQPQHF. The CDR3 bases are TGTGCCAGTATGCGGGGCAGGGATCAGCCCCAGCATTTT. Full variable domain (missing parts from reference TRBV19 and TRBJ1-5): DGGITQSPKYLFRKEGQNVTLSCEQNLNHDAMYWYRQDPGQGLRLIYYSQIVNDFQKGDIAEGYSVSREKKESFPLTVTSAQKNPTAFYLCASMRGRDQPQHFGDGTRLSIL.

The rearrangement joins TRBV9 to TRBJ2-5, with 9 bases aligning to TRBD1. The CDR3 length is 16 residues. J lost 5 bases, V lost 0 bases, and 8 bases had no gene match. Germline V lookup: CDR1 SGDLS, CDR2 YYNGEE. The CDR3 is CASSVAGTGSWETQYF. In DNA form, the CDR3 reads TGTGCCAGCAGCGTAGCGGGGACAGGGTCATGGGAGACCCAGTACTTC.

This sequence joins TRBV7-8 and TRBJ1-1, with 9 nucleotides matching TRBD1. CDR1 is SGHVS and CDR2 is FQNEAQ in the germline V gene. The J segment lost 4 bases and the V segment lost 7 bases, leaving 4 bases of the junction unmatched. The CDR3 loop spans 13 amino acids. CDR3 nucleotides: TGTGCCAGCAACCCACAGGGGGCCACTGAAGCTTTCTTT. Translation: CASNPQGATEAFF.

To note about this clone: The identical CDR3 is also encoded by other nucleotide sequences in the sample. The genes are TRBV18 and TRBJ1-4, with D possibly matching TRBD1 (6 bases). Trimming pared 2 bases from V and 2 bases from J, leaving 6 bases between. Germline CDR1 reads KGHSH; CDR2 reads LQKENI. The CDR3 totals 14 residues. CDR3 in amino acids: CASSPDRTNEKLFF. The CDR3 nucleotides are TGTGCCAGCTCACCAGACAGGACTAATGAAAAACTGTTTTTT. Looking up the rest from reference TRBV18 and TRBJ1-4 gives the full variable domain: NAGVMQNPRHLVRRRGQEARLRCSPMKGHSHVYWYRQLPEEGLKFMVYLQKENIIDESGMPKERFSAEFPKEGPSILRIQQVVRGDSAAYFCASSPDRTNEKLFFGSGTQLSVL.

For this clone: This CDR3 is also generated by other DNA sequences in the sample. CDR3 residues: CAWSGDSNQPQHF. Written as DNA, the CDR3 is TGTGCCTGGAGTGGCGACAGCAATCAGCCCCAGCATTTT. V is TRBV30 and J is TRBJ1-5, with D hard to call. Germline CDR1 reads GTSNPN; CDR2 reads SVGIG (reference sequence). The CDR3 totals 13 residues. Trimming cost V 1 base and J 1 base, with 5 bases left between them. Complete variable domain (other parts from reference TRBV30 and TRBJ1-5): SQTIHQWPATLVQPVGSPLSLECTVEGTSNPNLYWYRQAAGRGLQLLFYSVGIGQISSEVPQNLSASRPQDRQFILSSKKLLLSDSGFYLCAWSGDSNQPQHFGDGTRLSIL.

This clone was seen once. The J gene is TRBJ2-2, the V gene TRBV9; the match to TRBD1 covers 7 bases. CDR1 SGDLS and CDR2 YYNGEE come from the germline V gene. Unmatched junction bases numbered 3, after V lost 1 base and J lost 0 bases. The CDR3 has 16 residues. CDR3 DNA: TGTGCCAGCAGCGTAAAGGGACAGACGAACACCGGGGAGCTGTTTTTT. This codes for CASSVKGQTNTGELFF.

The rearrangement uses TRBV6-6 and TRBJ2-3; D unclear. The germline V and J ends were trimmed by 2 bases and 4 bases, with 4 bases remaining between them. Germline V gives CDR1 MNHNY, CDR2 SVGAGI (reference sequence). The CDR3 has 12 residues. CDR3 coding DNA: TGTGCCAGCAGTTACAAAGCAGATACGCAGTATTTT. This translates into CASSYKADTQYF.

The chain uses TRBV19 and TRBJ2-3; D may be TRBD1 (6 bases). V lost 5 bases and J lost 8, with 17 bases in between. This CDR3 contains 14 residues. Germline values: CDR1 LNHDA, CDR2 SQIVND (reference sequence). In nucleotides, the CDR3 is TGTGCCAGTAGTGTTCCCAGGGGTTTTGGTACGCAGTATTTT. Translation: CASSVPRGFGTQYF. Complete variable domain (other parts from reference TRBV19 and TRBJ2-3): DGGITQSPKYLFRKEGQNVTLSCEQNLNHDAMYWYRQDPGQGLRLIYYSQIVNDFQKGDIAEGYSVSREKKESFPLTVTSAQKNPTAFYLCASSVPRGFGTQYFGPGTRLTVL.

The chain links TRBV9 to TRBJ1-4, with 7 bases identical to TRBD1. Germline lookup yields CDR1 SGDLS and CDR2 YYNGEE. Trimming removed 4 bases from V and 4 bases from J; junction bases left unmatched: 7. The CDR3 runs to 15 residues. This CDR3 reads CASSLGTVGNEKLFF. CDR3 nucleotides: TGTGCCAGCAGCCTAGGGACAGTCGGTAATGAAAAACTGTTTTTT.

The chain combines TRBV5-1 with TRBJ2-1; D is unclear. CDR3 length: 16 amino acids. V gave up 0 bases and J gave up 0 bases, with 10 bases separating them. The V gene's germline CDR1 is SGHRS and CDR2 YFSETQ. The CDR3 DNA sequence: TGCGCCAGCAGCTTGGGGGGTATGAACTCCTACAATGAGCAGTTCTTC. Translating gives CASSLGGMNSYNEQFF.

This clone was counted between two and nine times. The chain has TRBV2 and TRBJ2-5; TRBD2 aligns across 8 bases. The CDR3 totals 15 residues. In germline, CDR1 is SNHLY, CDR2 FYNNEI. J was trimmed by 5 bases and V by 4 bases; bases with no gene match: 9. The CDR3 DNA is TGTGCCAGCAGTGTTGACCGGGGGGGCGGGGAGACCCAGTACTTC. It encodes CASSVDRGGGETQYF.

V usage is TRBV7-9 and J usage is TRBJ1-5; 9 bases match TRBD1. CDR3 length: 15 amino acids. V was pared by 5 bases and J by 6 bases, with 8 bases of the junction left unmatched. Germline CDR1 is SEHNR and CDR2 is FQNEAQ (reference sequence). The DNA of the CDR3 is TGTGCCAGCAGCCGGGGGACAGGGAAAGGTCAGCCCCAGCATTTT. Encoded protein: CASSRGTGKGQPQHF.

The rearrangement uses TRBV11-2 and TRBJ2-7; 9 nucleotides line up with TRBD1. Germline V gene data show CDR1 as SGHAT and CDR2 as FQNNGV. Germline trimming cut 0 bases from V and 4 bases from J; bases unmatched to any gene: 7. The CDR3 runs 16 residues. CDR3 bases: TGTGCCAGCAGCTTAGATCGGTCGGACAGGGGATACGAGCAGTACTTC. It codes for CASSLDRSDRGYEQYF. Together with reference TRBV11-2 and TRBJ2-7, the CDR3 gives the full variable domain: EAGVAQSPRYKIIEKRQSVAFWCNPISGHATLYWYQQILGQGPKLLIQFQNNGVVDDSQLPKDRFSAERLKGVDSTLKIQPAKLEDSAVYLCASSLDRSDRGYEQYFGPGTRLTVT.

The chain links TRBV2 to TRBJ1-5; D possibly corresponds to TRBD1 (5 bases). Germline V gene lookup returns CDR1 SNHLY and CDR2 FYNNEI. The CDR3 spans 13 residues. V was trimmed by 6 bases and J by 2 bases, leaving 8 bases between them. The CDR3: CASRTEGNQPQHF. The CDR3 DNA sequence: TGTGCCAGCAGGACAGAAGGCAATCAGCCCCAGCATTTT.

The sample holds one count of this clone. This chain connects TRBV12-5 to TRBJ1-6; 8 bases agree with TRBD1. V was pared by 0 bases and J by 0 bases, with 10 bases of the junction left unmatched. Per germline, CDR1 LGHNT and CDR2 FRNRAP. CDR3 length: 20 amino acids. The CDR3 is CASGLVTATGERSYNSPLHF. CDR3 DNA: TGTGCTAGTGGTTTGGTAACGGCGACAGGGGAACGCTCCTATAATTCACCCCTCCACTTT.

This chain uses TRBV27 with TRBJ2-2; 9 nucleotides match TRBD1. The J segment lost 5 bases and the V segment lost 6 bases, leaving 10 bases of the junction unmatched. From germline, CDR1 is MNHEY and CDR2 SMNVEV (reference sequence). The CDR3 is 16 residues long. CDR3 sequence reads: CASSRDLQGATGELFF. The CDR3 DNA is TGTGCCAGCAGCCGGGACCTACAGGGGGCGACCGGGGAGCTGTTTTTT.

This clone has only a few counts. The gene calls are TRBV6-4 and TRBJ1-2; no reliable D call. The ends were cut back, 0 bases at V and 8 bases at J, with 16 bases in the middle. CDR3 length equals 15 residues. Germline-derived CDR1 and CDR2 are MRHNA and SNTAGT. CDR3 loop: CASSDSMGGVNGYTF. In DNA, the CDR3 is TGTGCCAGCAGTGACTCGATGGGTGGAGTGAACGGCTACACCTTC.

The chain joins TRBV6-5 to TRBJ2-1, with D possibly TRBD2 on 6 matching bases. Trimming shortened V by 4 bases and J by 8 bases, and 21 bases separated the two germline ends. This CDR3 spans 16 amino acids. CDR1 and CDR2 (germline): MNHEY, SVGAGI. The CDR3 loop is CASSSPGTASRDEQFF. Written as DNA, the CDR3 is TGTGCCAGCAGTTCGCCCGGGACTGCGTCGAGGGATGAGCAGTTCTTC.

The V and J genes are TRBV5-1 and TRBJ2-7, with 8 positions matching TRBD1. J was trimmed by 4 bases and V by 4 bases; bases with no gene match: 10. The CDR3 is made up of 15 amino acids. Germline V gene sequence: CDR1 SGHRS, CDR2 YFSETQ. The DNA for the CDR3 is TGCGCCAGCAGCGGAAAACAGGGGGGTGTTTACGAGCAGTACTTC. It specifies CASSGKQGGVYEQYF.

V and J are TRBV28 and TRBJ1-5, with TRBD1 matching over 7 bases. The V gene's germline CDR1 is MDHEN and CDR2 SYDVKM. The CDR3 is made up of 17 amino acids. V shed 3 bases, J shed 0 bases, and the junction held 8 bases outside the gene matches. CDR3 sequence: CASSLALGQNSNQPQHF. The CDR3 nucleotides are TGTGCCAGCAGTTTGGCTTTGGGACAGAATAGCAATCAGCCCCAGCATTTT.

The chain employs TRBV6-5 and TRBJ1-2; no clear D. The CDR3 sequence is 13 residues long. The germline V gene has CDR1 MNHEY and CDR2 SVGAGI. Trimming removed 7 bases at V and 6 bases at J, with 15 bases between. The CDR3 DNA reads as TGTGCCAGCATGGGTCGACCGCTGCATGGCTACACCTTC. This codes for CASMGRPLHGYTF.